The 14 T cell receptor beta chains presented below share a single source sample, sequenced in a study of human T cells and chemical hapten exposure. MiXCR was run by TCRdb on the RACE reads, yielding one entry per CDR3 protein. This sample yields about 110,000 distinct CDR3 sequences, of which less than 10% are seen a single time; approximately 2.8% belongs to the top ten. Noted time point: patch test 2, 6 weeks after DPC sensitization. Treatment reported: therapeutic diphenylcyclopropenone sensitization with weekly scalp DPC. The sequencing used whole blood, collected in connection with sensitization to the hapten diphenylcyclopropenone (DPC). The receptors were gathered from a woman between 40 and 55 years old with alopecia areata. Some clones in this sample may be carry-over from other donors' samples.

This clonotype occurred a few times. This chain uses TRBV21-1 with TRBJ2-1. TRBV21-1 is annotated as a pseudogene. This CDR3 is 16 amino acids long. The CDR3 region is CASSKEASESYNEQFF. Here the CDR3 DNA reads TGTGCCAGCAGCAAAGAGGCCAGTGAGTCCTACAATGAGCAGTTCTTC.

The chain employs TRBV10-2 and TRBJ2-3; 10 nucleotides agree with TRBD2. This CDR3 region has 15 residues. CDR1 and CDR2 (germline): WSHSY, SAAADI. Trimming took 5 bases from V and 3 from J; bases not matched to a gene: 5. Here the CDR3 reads CASSSGGASTDTQYF. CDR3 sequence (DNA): TGCGCCAGCAGTAGCGGGGGGGCCTCTACAGATACGCAGTATTTT.

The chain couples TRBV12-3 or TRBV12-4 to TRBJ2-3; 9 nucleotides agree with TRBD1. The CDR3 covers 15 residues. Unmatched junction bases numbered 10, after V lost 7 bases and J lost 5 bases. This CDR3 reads CASTETGGPKDTQYF. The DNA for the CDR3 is TGTGCCAGCACCGAGACAGGGGGACCAAAAGATACGCAGTATTTT.

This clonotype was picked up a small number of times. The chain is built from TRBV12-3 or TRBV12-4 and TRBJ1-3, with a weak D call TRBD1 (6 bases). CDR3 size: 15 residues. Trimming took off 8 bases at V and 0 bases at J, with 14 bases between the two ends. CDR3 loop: CASAWDTHSGNTIYF. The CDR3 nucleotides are TGTGCCAGCGCCTGGGACACCCACTCTGGAAACACCATATATTTT.

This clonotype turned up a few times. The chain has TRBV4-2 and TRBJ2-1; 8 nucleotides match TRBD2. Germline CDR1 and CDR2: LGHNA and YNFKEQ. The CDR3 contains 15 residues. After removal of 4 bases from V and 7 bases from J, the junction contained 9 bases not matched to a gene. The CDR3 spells CASSPIGGAENEQFF. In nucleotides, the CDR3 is TGTGCCAGCAGCCCCATCGGGGGGGCGGAAAATGAGCAGTTCTTC.

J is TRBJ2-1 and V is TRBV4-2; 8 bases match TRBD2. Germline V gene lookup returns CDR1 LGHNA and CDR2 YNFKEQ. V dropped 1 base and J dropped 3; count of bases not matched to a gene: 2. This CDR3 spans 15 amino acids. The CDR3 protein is CASSQAGGGYNEQFF. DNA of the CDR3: TGTGCCAGCAGCCAAGCCGGGGGGGGCTACAATGAGCAGTTCTTC.

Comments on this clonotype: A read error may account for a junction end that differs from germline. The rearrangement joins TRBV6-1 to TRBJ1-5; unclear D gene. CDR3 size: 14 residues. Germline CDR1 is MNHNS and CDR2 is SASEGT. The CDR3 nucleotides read TGTGCCAGCAGTGGGTCCGGGCACAATCGGCCCCAGCATTTT. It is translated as CASSGSGHNRPQHF.

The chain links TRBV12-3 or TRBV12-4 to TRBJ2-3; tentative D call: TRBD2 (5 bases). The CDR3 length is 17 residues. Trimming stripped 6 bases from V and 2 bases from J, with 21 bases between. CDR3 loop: CASSLRPGSQATDTQYF. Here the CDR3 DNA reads TGTGCCAGCAGCCTAAGACCTGGGAGCCAGGCCACAGATACGCAGTATTTT.

The CDR3 DNA is TGTGCCAGCAGCAACCGGGACAGGGGTTCCGAGCAGTACTTC. Translation gives CASSNRDRGSEQYF. The genes are TRBV5-6 and TRBJ2-7; TRBD1 aligns across 10 bases. The V segment lost 4 bases and the J segment 6 bases; nucleotides outside the gene matches: 7. This CDR3 has 14 residues. Germline assignment: CDR1 SGHDT and CDR2 YYEEEE.

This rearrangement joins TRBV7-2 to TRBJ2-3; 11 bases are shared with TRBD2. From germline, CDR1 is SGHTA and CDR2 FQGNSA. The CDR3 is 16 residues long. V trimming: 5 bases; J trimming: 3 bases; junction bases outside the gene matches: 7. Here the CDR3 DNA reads TGTGCCAGCAGCCCGCTTAGCGGGGGGGGAACAGATACGCAGTATTTT. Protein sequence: CASSPLSGGGTDTQYF.

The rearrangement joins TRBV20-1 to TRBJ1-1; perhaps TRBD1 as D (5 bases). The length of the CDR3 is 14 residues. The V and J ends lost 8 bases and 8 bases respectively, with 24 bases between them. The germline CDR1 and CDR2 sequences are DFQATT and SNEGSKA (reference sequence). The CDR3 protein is CSSPIGTNLIEAFF. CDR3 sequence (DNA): TGCAGTTCACCTATCGGGACGAACCTCATCGAAGCTTTCTTT.

The chain's CDR3 is CASNLDRAGNSPLHF. The DNA of the CDR3 is TGTGCCAGCAACCTCGACAGAGCTGGAAATTCACCCCTCCACTTT. The rearrangement links TRBV2 to TRBJ1-6; perhaps TRBD1 as D (5 bases). V lost 7 bases, J lost 7 bases, and 17 bases lay in between. The length of the CDR3 is 15 residues. Germline V CDR1 and CDR2: SNHLY, FYNNEI.

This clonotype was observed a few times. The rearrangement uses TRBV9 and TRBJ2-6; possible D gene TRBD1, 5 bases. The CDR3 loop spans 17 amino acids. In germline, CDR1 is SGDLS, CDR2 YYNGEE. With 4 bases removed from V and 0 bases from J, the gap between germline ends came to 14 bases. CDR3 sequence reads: CASSFKTDSSGANVLTF. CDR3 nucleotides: TGTGCCAGCAGCTTCAAGACAGACTCCTCTGGGGCCAACGTCCTGACTTTC.

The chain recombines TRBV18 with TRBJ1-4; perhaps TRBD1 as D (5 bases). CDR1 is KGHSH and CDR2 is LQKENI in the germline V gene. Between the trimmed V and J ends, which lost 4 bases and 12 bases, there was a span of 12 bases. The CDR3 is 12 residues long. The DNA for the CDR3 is TGTGCCAGCTCACGGGACCGGGATGAACTGTTTTTT. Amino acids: CASSRDRDELFF.